The 27 T cell receptor beta chains below come from one sample, sequenced in a study of T cell changes during pregnancy in multiple sclerosis. Using immunoSEQ multiplex PCR, the repertoire was profiled, and TCRdb retains in-frame clones only, with some absent. This sample has 84,000 or so clones, with approximately 94% found just once. Here the sequenced sample was peripheral blood, taken in the third trimester of pregnancy. These receptors came from a female donor with multiple sclerosis, enrolled in a pregnancy study.

V usage is TRBV19 and J usage is TRBJ2-1; tentative D call: TRBD1 (5 bases). Germline V gives CDR1 LNHDA, CDR2 SQIVND (reference sequence). V lost 1 base to trimming and J lost 7 bases, with 8 bases between them. The CDR3 spans 13 residues. The CDR3 sequence: CASSIGQMNEQFF. In DNA form, the CDR3 reads TGTGCCAGTAGTATAGGACAGATGAATGAGCAGTTCTTC.

The V and J genes are TRBV5-1 and TRBJ1-1; D is perhaps TRBD1 (5 bases). V was pared by 0 bases and J by 1 base, with 10 bases between. Looked up from germline, CDR1 is SGHRS and CDR2 is YFSETQ. CDR3 size: 15 residues. CDR3 coding DNA: TGCGCCAGCAGCTTGGTGGGGCCACCGAACACTGAAGCTTTCTTT. Translation gives CASSLVGPPNTEAFF.

The chain recombines TRBV6-6 with TRBJ2-2; D may be TRBD1 (6 bases). V was trimmed by 10 bases and J by 3 bases, leaving 9 bases between them. The CDR3 covers 12 residues. The germline V gene encodes CDR1 MNHNY and CDR2 SVGAGI (reference sequence). CDR3 sequence reads: CAMTGDTGELFF. The CDR3 DNA follows: TGTGCCATGACAGGAGACACCGGGGAGCTGTTTTTT.

The chain has TRBV7-2 and TRBJ1-1; D perhaps matches TRBD1 (5 bases). The CDR3 length is 11 residues. The germline V gene has CDR1 SGHTA and CDR2 FQGNSA. Trimming shortened V by 1 base and J by 11 bases, and 8 bases separated the two germline ends. CDR3 residues: CASSLGGDAFF. DNA for the CDR3: TGTGCCAGCAGCTTAGGGGGGGATGCTTTCTTT.

The chain has TRBV6-1 and TRBJ2-3, with TRBD1 as a possible D gene (6 bases). V lost 6 bases and J lost 6, with 13 bases in between. The CDR3 is 13 residues long. The germline gives CDR1 MNHNS, CDR2 SASEGT. The CDR3, as DNA: TGTGCCAGCAGCGGGACACTAGTGGATACGCAGTATTTT. It translates to CASSGTLVDTQYF.

The rearrangement joins TRBV30 to TRBJ2-3, with 7 bases fitting TRBD1. The V gene's germline CDR1 is GTSNPN and CDR2 SVGIG (reference sequence). The J segment lost 3 bases and the V segment lost 3 bases, leaving 6 bases of the junction unmatched. There are 14 residues in the CDR3. CDR3 sequence (DNA): TGTGCCTGGAGGGGGGACAGAGAGACAGATACGCAGTATTTT. Translating it yields CAWRGDRETDTQYF.

J is TRBJ1-5 and V is TRBV19; 12 bases are a match to TRBD1. V lost 3 bases, J lost 8 bases, and 11 bases stayed unmatched. Germline V gene sequence: CDR1 LNHDA, CDR2 SQIVND (reference sequence). This CDR3 is built from 17 residues. As DNA, the CDR3 is TGTGCCAGTAGTATTCTACCGGGACAGGGGGCGTCTGAGCCCCAGCATTTT. It specifies CASSILPGQGASEPQHF.

The chain has TRBV5-4 and TRBJ2-7, with 9 nucleotides matching TRBD1. Germline assignment: CDR1 SGHNT and CDR2 YYREEE (reference sequence). There are 13 residues in the CDR3. V was clipped by 7 bases and J by 0 bases; unmatched bases: 2. Written as DNA, the CDR3 is TGTGCCAGCGGGACAGGGAGCTCCTACGAGCAGTACTTC. Translated: CASGTGSSYEQYF.

The chain couples TRBV5-6 to TRBJ2-5; 7 positions agree with TRBD1. The V and J ends lost 4 bases and 5 bases, in that order; junction bases with no gene match: 11. The germline gives CDR1 SGHDT, CDR2 YYEEEE. CDR3 length: 15 amino acids. The DNA for the CDR3 is TGTGCCAGCAGCCCCGTAACAGGGGAATGGGAGACCCAGTACTTC. Amino acid sequence: CASSPVTGEWETQYF. Looking up the rest from reference TRBV5-6 and TRBJ2-5 gives the full variable domain: DAGVTQSPTHLIKTRGQQVTLRCSPKSGHDTVSWYQQALGQGPQFIFQYYEEEERQRGNFPDRFSGHQFPNYSSELNVNALLLGDSALYLCASSPVTGEWETQYFGPGTRLLVL.

Here the CDR3 reads CASSLGTGDDEQYF. The CDR3, as DNA: TGTGCCAGCAGCTTAGGGACAGGGGATGACGAGCAGTACTTC. The chain carries TRBV7-3 and TRBJ2-7; 10 bases agree with TRBD1. The CDR3 contains 14 residues. Germline CDR1 SGHTA, CDR2 FQGTGA. V shed 2 bases and J 5 bases; nucleotides not matched to a gene: 3.

The chain links TRBV6-5 to TRBJ2-5; D is undetermined. Trimming cost V 6 bases and J 1 base, with 9 bases left between them. Germline CDR1 is MNHEY and CDR2 is SVGAGI. This CDR3 contains 13 residues. The DNA for the CDR3 is TGTGCCAGCAGGTATAGCCTCCAAGAGACCCAGTACTTC. Protein sequence: CASRYSLQETQYF.

In this sample, this clone turned up once. The chain employs TRBV7-8 and TRBJ2-7, with 10 bases matching TRBD2. The germline V gene has CDR1 SGHVS and CDR2 FQNEAQ. The CDR3 is made up of 17 amino acids. V lost 1 base, J lost 7 bases, and 13 bases stayed unmatched. The CDR3 loop is CASSLERWKRGGEEQYF. Here the CDR3 DNA reads TGTGCCAGCAGCTTAGAAAGATGGAAGCGGGGGGGCGAAGAGCAGTACTTC.

This chain links TRBV6-5 with TRBJ1-4; D is uncertain. V was clipped by 3 bases and J by 3 bases, with 11 bases between them. The V gene's germline CDR1 is MNHEY and CDR2 SVGAGI. This CDR3 contains 15 residues. CDR3 sequence (DNA): TGTGCCAGCAGTTATTTCAGGAGGTCTAATGAAAAACTGTTTTTT. It specifies CASSYFRRSNEKLFF.

The chain uses TRBV6-1 and TRBJ1-2; perhaps TRBD1 as D (5 bases). The CDR3 consists of 15 residues. Per the germline V gene, CDR1 is MNHNS and CDR2 is SASEGT. Trimming took off 0 bases at V and 2 bases at J, with 10 bases between the two ends. Here the CDR3 DNA reads TGTGCCAGCAGTGAAGCCCTACAGGCCAACTATGGCTACACCTTC. It encodes CASSEALQANYGYTF.

This chain links TRBV10-3 with TRBJ2-5; possibly TRBD1 for D (5 bases). Germline V CDR1 and CDR2: ENHRY, SYGVKD. This CDR3 is built from 14 residues. V lost 4 bases and J 5 bases, leaving 14 bases between the germline ends. The CDR3 here is CAISVGDSWETQYF. The CDR3 DNA reads TGTGCCATCAGTGTCGGCGACAGTTGGGAGACCCAGTACTTC.

This clone was counted a single time. The CDR3 region is CASGTYDRATYEQYF. The CDR3 DNA is TGTGCCAGCGGCACCTACGACAGGGCGACCTACGAGCAGTACTTC. The chain is built from TRBV2 and TRBJ2-7, with 7 bases fitting TRBD1. The CDR3 contains 15 residues. J was trimmed by 2 bases and V by 8 bases; bases with no gene match: 12. CDR1 is SNHLY and CDR2 is FYNNEI in the germline V gene.

The J gene is TRBJ2-2, the V gene TRBV2; TRBD2 aligns across 16 bases. J gave up 2 bases and V 6 bases, and 9 bases lay outside the gene matches. Per the germline V gene, CDR1 is SNHLY and CDR2 is FYNNEI. CDR3 length: 19 amino acids. CDR3 region: CASSGTSGGVFRNTGELFF. In DNA, the CDR3 is TGTGCCAGCAGCGGGACTAGCGGGGGGGTTTTTCGAAACACCGGGGAGCTGTTTTTT.

The CDR3 loop is CAWTGGSNQPQHF. DNA for the CDR3: TGTGCCTGGACAGGGGGCAGCAATCAGCCCCAGCATTTT. The chain recombines TRBV30 with TRBJ1-5; 8 nucleotides agree with TRBD1. V lost 4 bases and J lost 1; bases outside the gene matches: 0. Germline V gene data show CDR1 as GTSNPN and CDR2 as SVGIG (reference sequence). The CDR3 has 13 amino acids.

The chain uses TRBV29-1 and TRBJ2-7; TRBD2 matches at 7 bases. V lost 4 bases, J lost 4 bases, and 7 bases stayed unmatched. The length of the CDR3 is 13 residues. Germline CDR1 reads SQVTM; CDR2 reads ANQGSEA. Here the CDR3 DNA reads TGCAGCGTTGGTGGGGGGGAAGGGTACGAGCAGTACTTC. Encoded protein: CSVGGGEGYEQYF.

The rearrangement uses TRBV18 and TRBJ1-3; possibly TRBD1 for D (5 bases). Trimming removed 3 bases from V and 3 bases from J, with 9 bases in between. CDR1 and CDR2 (germline): KGHSH, LQKENI. This CDR3 has 14 amino acids. The CDR3 coding sequence is TGTGCCAGCTCACCGGACATTGATGGAAACACCATATATTTT. Translation: CASSPDIDGNTIYF.

The J gene is TRBJ1-4, the V gene TRBV14; D gene ambiguous. From germline, CDR1 is SGHDN and CDR2 FVKESK. V lost 2 bases and J lost 7, with 11 bases in between. CDR3 size: 14 residues. This chain's CDR3 is CASSQTPTGEKLFF. CDR3 nucleotide sequence: TGTGCCAGCAGCCAAACCCCGACGGGTGAAAAACTGTTTTTT.

The J gene is TRBJ1-6, the V gene TRBV11-2; unclear D gene. With 1 base removed from V and 7 bases from J, the gap between germline ends came to 8 bases. Germline lookup yields CDR1 SGHAT and CDR2 FQNNGV. This CDR3 comprises 14 residues. CDR3 DNA: TGTGCCAGCAGCTTAGGGCAGGCAAATTCACCCCTCCACTTT. This encodes CASSLGQANSPLHF.

The rearrangement links TRBV5-8 to TRBJ2-5, with 13 bases lining up with TRBD2. The V gene end was trimmed by 0 bases and the J gene end by 2 bases; junction bases not matched to a gene: 4. CDR1 is SGHTS, CDR2 YDEGEE, per germline. This CDR3 has 17 amino acids. CDR3 sequence (DNA): TGTGCCAGCAGCTTGGGGGGACTAGCGGGGACGCAAGAGACCCAGTACTTC. This encodes CASSLGGLAGTQETQYF. Full variable domain (remainder filled in from reference TRBV5-8 and TRBJ2-5): EAGVTQSPTHLIKTRGQQATLRCSPISGHTSVYWYQQALGLGLQFLLWYDEGEERNRGNFPPRFSGRQFPNYSSELNVNALELEDSALYLCASSLGGLAGTQETQYFGPGTRLLVL.

CDR3 protein: CASSGQGARSQETQYF. The CDR3 nucleotides read TGTGCCAGCAGCGGACAGGGGGCGAGGTCCCAAGAGACCCAGTACTTC. The V gene is TRBV7-9, the J gene TRBJ2-5; 11 bases are a match to TRBD1. The germline CDR1 and CDR2 sequences are SEHNR and FQNEAQ (reference sequence). With V trimmed by 5 bases and J by 1 base, 6 bases remained unmatched. The CDR3 sequence is 16 residues long.

This chain connects TRBV7-9 to TRBJ2-7; D perhaps matches TRBD1 (7 bases). With 3 bases removed from V and 2 bases from J, the gap between germline ends came to 14 bases. Germline V gene sequence: CDR1 SEHNR, CDR2 FQNEAQ (reference sequence). The CDR3 has 15 amino acids. CDR3 loop: CASSFREQGAYEQYF. CDR3 in DNA: TGTGCCAGCAGCTTTCGGGAGCAGGGGGCCTACGAGCAGTACTTC. Full variable domain (rest looked up from reference TRBV7-9 and TRBJ2-7): DTGVSQNPRHKITKRGQNVTFRCDPISEHNRLYWYRQTLGQGPEFLTYFQNEAQLEKSRLLSDRFSAERPKGSFSTLEIQRTEQGDSAMYLCASSFREQGAYEQYFGPGTRLTVT.

V is TRBV2 and J is TRBJ1-5; possible D gene TRBD1, 6 bases. The CDR3 totals 15 residues. Trimming removed 6 bases from V and 7 bases from J, with 19 bases in between. Germline-derived CDR1 and CDR2 are SNHLY and FYNNEI. The CDR3 bases are TGTGCCAGCAGATCTGAAGGGGGGGCTAGGCAGCCCCAGCATTTT. Protein: CASRSEGGARQPQHF.

The V gene is TRBV19, the J gene TRBJ1-2; perhaps TRBD1 as D (6 bases). V lost 5 bases and J 3 bases, leaving 13 bases between the germline ends. This CDR3 is 14 amino acids long. The germline V gene encodes CDR1 LNHDA and CDR2 SQIVND (reference sequence). The CDR3 region has the DNA TGTGCCAGTAGTCAGGACAGAGCATACTATGGCTACACCTTC. Its translation is CASSQDRAYYGYTF.